This TCR beta chain was recovered during a study of cytomegalovirus exposure and HLA in healthy donors. As for this clone: What it binds is not known.

The PCR contained 60 Vbeta and 13 Jbeta primers. Assay used: immunoSEQ multiplex PCR; TCRdb lists only in-frame clones, some missing. The sample carries 180,000 or so clones, 80% recorded once. Findings and caveats of the study: Researchers catalogued 160 or so TCR beta chains as cytomegalovirus-associated.

Germline CDR1 reads MGHRA; CDR2 reads YSYEKL. The CDR3 totals 17 residues. The V segment lost 4 bases and the J segment 1 base; nucleotides outside the gene matches: 8. This chain uses TRBV4-1 with TRBJ2-1; 9 nucleotides agree with TRBD2. The sample comprised PBMCs. The clonotype originates from a woman between 50 and 59 years old in good health and CMV-seropositive. Written as DNA, the CDR3 is TGCGCCAGCAGCCCGGGGCCGACTAGCGGTTCCTACAATGAGCAGTTCTTC. Translation: CASSPGPTSGSYNEQFF.